The rows below give T cell receptor beta chains drawn from one sample of a study of PD-1 blockade in classical Hodgkin lymphoma. The assay was immunoSEQ multiplex PCR, and TCRdb's table has in-frame clones only and misses some. The sample has around 30,000 clones, 65% to 90% seen once. Sequences were derived from peripheral blood mononuclear cells (PBMCs), sampled at baseline. These receptor sequences come from a human donor with classical Hodgkin lymphoma. The CDR3 runs from the conserved cysteine through the conserved F or W. A D gene is named only where the DNA matches it firmly. Not all rows give a size; the values are once, few, many and, for expanded clones, a class.

V	length	size	J	D	DNA	CDR3
TRBV5-4	16	NA	TRBJ1-1	NA	TGTGCCAGCAGCTTGGAGTGGGGGCGCGGGGGCACTGAAGCTTTCTTT	CASSLEWGRGGTEAFF
TRBV6-5	14	once	TRBJ2-7	NA	TGTGCCAGCAGTTACTCGAGGCTAAACTACGAGCAGTACTTC	CASSYSRLNYEQYF
TRBV7-8	14	NA	TRBJ1-5	NA	TGTGCCAGCAGCTTAGAAGGTAGCAATCAGCCCCAGCATTTT	CASSLEGSNQPQHF
TRBV7-3	15	NA	TRBJ2-1	TRBD2	TGTGCCAGCAGATTAACGGGGGGGTCCTACAATGAGCAGTTCTTC	CASRLTGGSYNEQFF
TRBV5-1	15	once	TRBJ1-4	TRBD1	TGCGCCAGCAGTCACAATCCGGGACAGGGCGAAAAACTGTTTTTT	CASSHNPGQGEKLFF
TRBV29-1	14	NA	TRBJ2-1	NA	TGCAGCGTTGATGGGGGGCCCCGCTACAATGAGCAGTTCTTC	CSVDGGPRYNEQFF
TRBV9	13	NA	TRBJ1-2	NA	TGTGCCAGCAGCTCACAGGGTTACTATGGCTACACCTTC	CASSSQGYYGYTF
TRBV7-7	13	few	TRBJ1-4	NA	TGTGCCAGCAGCTTAGGAGCCTCGGGAAAACTGTTTTTT	CASSLGASGKLFF
TRBV11-2	13	NA	TRBJ1-3	NA	TGTGCCAGCAGCTTATCGGAAAGAAACACCATATATTTT	CASSLSERNTIYF
TRBV6-6	13	NA	TRBJ1-2	TRBD1	TGTGCCAGCAGTTCCTCGACAGGGTACGGCTACACCTTC	CASSSSTGYGYTF
TRBV7-9	13	NA	TRBJ1-4	NA	TGTGCCAGCAGCCAGGACAGAAGGGAAAAACTGTTTTTT	CASSQDRREKLFF
TRBV4-3	16	NA	TRBJ2-1	TRBD1	TGCGCCAGCAGCCAAGACGGCGCAGGGGGCAGGAATGAGCAGTTCTTC	CASSQDGAGGRNEQFF
TRBV28	17	NA	TRBJ2-3	TRBD2	TGTGCCAGCAGGGCATCGGGACTAGCGGGGAACACAGATACGCAGTATTTT	CASRASGLAGNTDTQYF
TRBV27	13	NA	TRBJ2-7	TRBD1	TGTGCCACCTCTCCCCGGGACAGGGTAGAGCAGTACTTC	CATSPRDRVEQYF
TRBV7-8	15	NA	TRBJ1-3	TRBD1	TGTGCCAGCAGCGTCGACAGGGTCCCTGGAAACACCATATATTTT	CASSVDRVPGNTIYF
TRBV5-1	13	NA	TRBJ2-1	NA	TGCGCCAGCAGCTTGGTAGGGAACAATGAGCAGTTCTTC	CASSLVGNNEQFF
TRBV9	16	few	TRBJ1-6	NA	TGTGCCAGCAGCGTACACGACAGGCCAATGGATTCACCCCTCCACTTT	CASSVHDRPMDSPLHF
TRBV10-3	12	NA	TRBJ2-7	NA	TGTGCCATCTCCCCACTGGCCTACGAGCAGTACTTC	CAISPLAYEQYF
TRBV7-2	15	NA	TRBJ2-2	NA	TGTGCCAGCAGCTTAGCGGGGGGGAACACCGGGGAGCTGTTTTTT	CASSLAGGNTGELFF
TRBV19	16	NA	TRBJ1-5	NA	TGTGCCAGTAGTCCTACCCCGGGACGGGTCAATCAGCCCCAGCATTTT	CASSPTPGRVNQPQHF
TRBV7-6	16	NA	TRBJ2-7	NA	TGTGCCAGCAGCTTAGCCACTGGAAGGGGTGGCGACGAGCAGTACTTC	CASSLATGRGGDEQYF
TRBV7-2	15	NA	TRBJ2-7	NA	TGTGCCAGCAGTCCGGACAGCGACCTGGCCTACGAGCAGTACTTC	CASSPDSDLAYEQYF
TRBV30	13	NA	TRBJ1-6	NA	TGTGCACATCAGGCTGTTGACAATTCACCCCTCCACTTT	CAHQAVDNSPLHF
TRBV6-5	14	NA	TRBJ1-1	TRBD1	TGTGCCAGCAGTCTCAGGGGGGTGGACACTGAAGCTTTCTTT	CASSLRGVDTEAFF
TRBV5-1	14	once	TRBJ2-7	NA	TGCGCCAGCAGCTTGGAGGGACAAATCTACGAGCAGTACTTC	CASSLEGQIYEQYF
TRBV28	14	NA	TRBJ2-2	TRBD1	TGTGCCAGCAAGGGACAGGAGAACACCGGGGAGCTGTTTTTT	CASKGQENTGELFF
TRBV9	17	NA	TRBJ2-1	NA	TGTGCCAGCAGCGTATCCACAGGGATGATCAAGTACAATGAGCAGTTCTTC	CASSVSTGMIKYNEQFF
TRBV7-3	13	NA	TRBJ2-1	TRBD1	TGTGCCAGCAGCTGGACAGGGGGCAATGAGCAGTTCTTC	CASSWTGGNEQFF
TRBV11-1	13	NA	TRBJ2-5	NA	TGTGCCAGCAGCTTCGGGGGCCAAGAGACCCAGTACTTC	CASSFGGQETQYF
TRBV7-3	16	NA	TRBJ2-3	TRBD2	TGTGCCAGCAGCCCCCAGGAGCGGGGGTTTACAGATACGCAGTATTTT	CASSPQERGFTDTQYF
TRBV9	15	medium-sized	TRBJ1-2	NA	TGTGCCAGCAGCCCGGGGGACACCACTAACTATGGCTACACCTTC	CASSPGDTTNYGYTF
TRBV30	16	NA	TRBJ2-1	TRBD1	TGTGCCTGGAGTGTAAGGATGGGACAGGGGATCAATGAGCAGTTCTTC	CAWSVRMGQGINEQFF
TRBV19	14	NA	TRBJ2-5	NA	TGTGCCAGTAGTATGAGGAGGGCTCAAGAGACCCAGTACTTC	CASSMRRAQETQYF
TRBV7-2	16	NA	TRBJ2-7	TRBD1	TGTGCCAGCAGGCCACCAGGGGGAGCGAGGGTCTACGAGCAGTACTTC	CASRPPGGARVYEQYF
TRBV9	15	NA	TRBJ2-3	TRBD2	TGTGCCAGCAGCGTGCGACTAGCGGGGGGAGATACGCAGTATTTT	CASSVRLAGGDTQYF
TRBV5-1	18	NA	TRBJ1-5	TRBD1	TGCGCCAGCAGCTTGGGAGGCGGACAGGGTCTAAGCAATCAGCCCCAGCATTTT	CASSLGGGQGLSNQPQHF
TRBV6-5	15	NA	TRBJ2-7	TRBD1	TGTGCCAGCAGTACGACCGGGACAGGCTCCTACGAGCAGTACTTC	CASSTTGTGSYEQYF
TRBV7-2	15	once	TRBJ2-7	TRBD1	TGTGCCAGCAGCCTGGGACAGGGGTCCCCCTACGAGCAGTACTTC	CASSLGQGSPYEQYF
TRBV7-8	16	few	TRBJ1-6	NA	TGTGCCAGCAGCACACGTCCTCAGGGGAGCAATTCACCCCTCCACTTT	CASSTRPQGSNSPLHF
TRBV2	13	NA	TRBJ1-6	NA	TGTGCCAGCAGTAAGGAGGGGGAATCACCCCTCCACTTT	CASSKEGESPLHF